The source of this T cell receptor beta chain is a study of blood T cell repertoires in COVID-19. Study processing details: Amplification of reference gene primers provided the estimated nucleated cell counts. Libraries were prepared by immunoSEQ multiplex PCR; TCRdb keeps only in-frame clonotypes and omits some of them. That table is the source of V, J and clone size, and D and trimming were worked out from the DNA. The table records about 120,000 clones, about 85% of them present only once. This TCR was recovered from an elderly man with active or convalescent COVID-19. Material: peripheral blood.

CDR3 sequence reads: CASSLGTAWGAFF. Written as DNA, the CDR3 is TGTGCCAGCAGCTTAGGGACAGCTTGGGGAGCTTTCTTT. This rearrangement joins TRBV7-2 to TRBJ1-1; D may be TRBD1 (6 bases). The CDR3 contains 13 residues. V was cut by 1 base and J by 10 bases, with 13 bases left in between. CDR1 and CDR2 (germline): SGHTA, FQGNSA.